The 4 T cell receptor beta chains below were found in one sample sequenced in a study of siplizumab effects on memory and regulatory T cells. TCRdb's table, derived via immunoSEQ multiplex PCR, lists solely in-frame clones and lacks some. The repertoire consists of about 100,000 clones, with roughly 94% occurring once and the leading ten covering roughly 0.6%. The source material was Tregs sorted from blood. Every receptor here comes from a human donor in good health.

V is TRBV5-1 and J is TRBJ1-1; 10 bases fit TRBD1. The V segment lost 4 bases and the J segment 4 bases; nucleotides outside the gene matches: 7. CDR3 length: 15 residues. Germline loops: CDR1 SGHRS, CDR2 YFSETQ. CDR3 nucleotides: TGCGCCAGCAGCAAGGGACAGGGGTCTGTCACTGAAGCTTTCTTT. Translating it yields CASSKGQGSVTEAFF.

CDR3 nucleotide sequence: TGTGCCAGCAGCTTAGGTGCGGGAAAGAATGAGCAGTTCTTC. Its translation is CASSLGAGKNEQFF. The V call is TRBV11-3, the J call TRBJ2-1; D is perhaps TRBD2 (6 bases). The CDR3 consists of 14 residues. CDR1 is SGHNT and CDR2 is YENEEA in the germline V gene. The germline V and J ends were trimmed by 1 base and 7 bases, with 11 bases remaining between them.

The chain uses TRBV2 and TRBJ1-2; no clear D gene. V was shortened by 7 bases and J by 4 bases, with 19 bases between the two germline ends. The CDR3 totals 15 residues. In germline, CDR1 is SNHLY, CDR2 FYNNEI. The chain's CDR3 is CASTNPRITIYGYTF. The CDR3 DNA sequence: TGTGCCAGCACGAATCCCAGGATTACCATCTATGGCTACACCTTC.

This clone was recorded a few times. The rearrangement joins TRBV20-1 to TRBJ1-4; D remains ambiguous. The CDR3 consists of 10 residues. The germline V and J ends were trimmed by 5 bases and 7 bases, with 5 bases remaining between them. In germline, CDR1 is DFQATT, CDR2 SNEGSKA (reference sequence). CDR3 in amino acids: CSAAIEKLFF. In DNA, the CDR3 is TGCAGTGCTGCTATTGAAAAACTGTTTTTT.